This T cell receptor beta chain is drawn from a study of blood T cell repertoires in COVID-19. Study summary: COVID-19 samples collected from the United States, Italy and Spain covered acute and convalescent phases. PBMCs, B-cell-depleted T cells, or T cells provided the cDNA or gDNA that made up the material.

This clone was seen only once. Per the germline V gene, CDR1 is SQVTM and CDR2 is ANQGSEA. V lost 4 bases, J lost 8 bases, and 9 bases stayed unmatched. The CDR3 covers 14 residues. In the original workflow: Estimates of nucleated cell counts were drawn from the amplification of reference gene primers. Clones were read by immunoSEQ multiplex PCR, and TCRdb kept only the in-frame ones, dropping some. V and J calls plus clone size are reproduced from that table; the DNA served to infer D and trimming. The table lists about 240,000 clones, approximately 83% of them singletons. The receptor's source is a woman in her 40s with acute COVID-19. The chain is built from TRBV29-1 and TRBJ2-1; 9 bases match TRBD2. The specimen was PBMCs or T cells enriched from blood (not recorded which). The CDR3 sequence is CSVGVAGVLYEQFF. The CDR3 nucleotides read TGCAGCGTTGGGGTAGCGGGAGTTCTTTATGAGCAGTTCTTC.